Listed here is a single TCR beta chain. Its antigen remains unidentified. RNA extraction was followed by reverse transcription into cDNA, which acted as the sequencing template. Clones were sequenced by immunoSEQ multiplex PCR, and TCRdb holds only the in-frame ones, with some missing. Altogether about 250,000 clones are present, 50% to 75% being singletons, with the ten largest covering about 0.9%. The CDR3 totals 16 residues. CDR1 and CDR2 from the germline V gene are LGHNA and YSLEER. Trimming took 0 bases from V and 1 from J, leaving 12 bases between them. Treatment specified: oral pan-JAK inhibitor, 5-10 mg twice daily. This entry belongs to a study of CD8+ T cells in alopecia areata. Study-level points and caveats: Persistence of many expanded lesional clones was seen in scalp and blood during tofacitinib.

The sequence was obtained from a human donor with alopecia areata. This chain links TRBV4-3 with TRBJ2-5; D gene unclear. Sequenced here: CD4+ T cells sorted from blood, sampled at week 52, from a patient treated with tofacitinib. The CDR3 region is CASSQDELDGQETQYF. DNA for the CDR3: TGCGCCAGCAGCCAAGATGAACTTGACGGCCAAGAGACCCAGTACTTC.